This T cell receptor beta chain was captured in a study of neoadjuvant anti-PD-1 for oral cavity cancer. Study summary: Patients mostly received three to four biweekly nivolumab doses at 3 mg/kg before surgery. Broader study findings: Post-nivolumab, blood T cell clonality was significantly elevated in non-responders.

This CDR3 is 15 amino acids long. CDR1 is MNHEY, CDR2 SMNVEV, per germline (reference sequence). Losses at the gene ends were 5 bases for V and 2 bases for J; bases not matched to a gene: 4. As concerns this clone: Its antigen is still unknown.

Described time point: after neoadjuvant nivolumab, at surgical resection. Stage II-IVA oral cavity squamous cell carcinoma was new and untreated by systemic or radiation therapy. The assay was immunoSEQ multiplex PCR, and TCRdb's table has in-frame clones only and misses some. The table includes 13,000 to 15,000 clones, 60% to 75% detected once. This receptor was taken from a person aged 35-79 years with oral cavity squamous cell carcinoma. The chain employs TRBV27 and TRBJ2-1; 9 nucleotides line up with TRBD1. The sample consisted of PBMCs, taken after nivolumab (anti-PD-1) treatment. CDR3 in amino acids: CASSNRGLTYNEQFF. DNA of the CDR3: TGTGCCAGCAGTAACAGGGGGCTCACCTACAATGAGCAGTTCTTC.